This entry lists 30 T cell receptor beta chains sequenced from one sample in a study of T cell repertoires in ileal Crohn's disease. Time point given: proximal margin of the surgical specimen (macroscopically non-inflamed). Assay used: immunoSEQ multiplex PCR; TCRdb lists only in-frame clones, some missing. The sample shows roughly 6,800 clones, about two thirds of them seen only once. Sequenced input: ileal tissue. The receptor source for this set is an adult with Crohn's disease.

V usage is TRBV11-2 and J usage is TRBJ2-2, with D perhaps assigned TRBD1 or TRBD2 (6 bases each). The CDR3 spans 15 residues. The germline V and J ends were trimmed by 5 bases and 7 bases, with 17 bases remaining between them. Germline V gene lookup returns CDR1 SGHAT and CDR2 FQNNGV. CDR3 loop: CASSATTGGIGELFF. The CDR3 DNA is TGTGCCAGCAGCGCGACGACAGGAGGGATCGGGGAGCTGTTTTTT. The full variable domain, rest sourced from reference TRBV11-2 and TRBJ2-2, is EAGVAQSPRYKIIEKRQSVAFWCNPISGHATLYWYQQILGQGPKLLIQFQNNGVVDDSQLPKDRFSAERLKGVDSTLKIQPAKLEDSAVYLCASSATTGGIGELFFGEGSRLTVL.

The chain joins TRBV6-1 to TRBJ2-6, with D perhaps matching TRBD1 (5 bases). Germline CDR1 reads MNHNS; CDR2 reads SASEGT. V was clipped by 6 bases and J by 11 bases, with 14 bases between them. The CDR3 length is 13 residues. This CDR3 reads CASSHQGHDVLTF. In DNA, the CDR3 is TGTGCCAGCAGCCACCAGGGCCACGACGTCCTGACTTTC.

V is TRBV4-2 and J is TRBJ2-3; D is ambiguous. CDR1 and CDR2 (germline): LGHNA, YNFKEQ. The CDR3 runs to 15 residues. Trimming pared 1 base from V and 10 bases from J, leaving 18 bases between. The CDR3 region is CASSQAYGPEVSQYF. The DNA of the CDR3 is TGTGCCAGCAGCCAAGCTTACGGCCCCGAAGTATCGCAGTATTTT.

This chain joins TRBV4-1 and TRBJ1-3; D possibly corresponds to TRBD1 (6 bases). Per germline, CDR1 MGHRA and CDR2 YSYEKL. Deletions cut 3 bases from V and 0 bases from J, with 12 bases between. This CDR3 comprises 16 residues. DNA of the CDR3: TGCGCCAGCAGCCAGAGAGACAGGAACTCTGGAAACACCATATATTTT. Its protein product is CASSQRDRNSGNTIYF.

J is TRBJ2-7 and V is TRBV11-2, with 8 bases that match TRBD2. The CDR3 extends over 17 amino acids. Germline V gene data show CDR1 as SGHAT and CDR2 as FQNNGV. V trimming: 1 base; J trimming: 2 bases; junction bases outside the gene matches: 10. The CDR3 spells CASSLVGAGVAPYEQYF. CDR3 nucleotides: TGTGCCAGCAGCTTAGTAGGAGCGGGGGTAGCCCCCTACGAGCAGTACTTC. Combining the CDR3 with reference TRBV11-2 and TRBJ2-7 gives the whole variable domain EAGVAQSPRYKIIEKRQSVAFWCNPISGHATLYWYQQILGQGPKLLIQFQNNGVVDDSQLPKDRFSAERLKGVDSTLKIQPAKLEDSAVYLCASSLVGAGVAPYEQYFGPGTRLTVT.

This chain connects TRBV11-2 to TRBJ1-1, with TRBD1 identical over 9 bases. Germline V gene sequence: CDR1 SGHAT, CDR2 FQNNGV. V lost 4 bases, J lost 5 bases, and 2 bases stayed unmatched. This CDR3 has 13 residues. The CDR3 sequence is CASSWTGETEAFF. The DNA of the CDR3 is TGTGCCAGCAGCTGGACAGGGGAGACTGAAGCTTTCTTT.

This clone is deemed medium-sized. The J gene is TRBJ1-2, the V gene TRBV7-6; a possible D gene is TRBD1 (5 bases). The CDR3 is made up of 17 amino acids. The V end lost 3 bases, the J end lost 0 bases, and 17 bases lay between the germline ends. Germline CDR1 and CDR2: SGHVS and FNYEAQ. The CDR3 is CASSFRSGGRANYGYTF. The CDR3 bases are TGTGCCAGCAGCTTTAGGTCCGGGGGTAGAGCTAACTATGGCTACACCTTC.

The V gene is TRBV29-1, the J gene TRBJ1-5, with D unresolved. Germline V gene sequence: CDR1 SQVTM, CDR2 ANQGSEA. The V end was cut by 7 bases, the J end by 4 bases, with 5 bases between. CDR3 length: 10 residues. This CDR3 is CSAQNQPQHF. CDR3 nucleotide sequence: TGCAGCGCTCAGAATCAGCCCCAGCATTTT. The complete variable domain, with remaining parts taken from reference TRBV29-1 and TRBJ1-5, reads SAVISQKPSRDICQRGTSLTIQCQVDSQVTMMFWYRQQPGQSLTLIATANQGSEATYESGFVIDKFPISRPNLTFSTLTVSNMSPEDSSIYLCSAQNQPQHFGDGTRLSIL.

The chain carries TRBV5-1 and TRBJ2-7; 10 nucleotides match TRBD1. Losses at the gene ends were 4 bases for V and 6 bases for J; bases not matched to a gene: 7. This CDR3 has 14 amino acids. Germline-derived CDR1 and CDR2 are SGHRS and YFSETQ. The CDR3 loop is CASSTGTGVSEQYF. For the CDR3, the DNA is TGCGCCAGCAGCACCGGGACAGGGGTCTCCGAGCAGTACTTC.

This clone was seen a handful of times. V is TRBV27 and J is TRBJ1-6; maybe TRBD1 (6 bases). The germline gives CDR1 MNHEY, CDR2 SMNVEV (reference sequence). V dropped 6 bases and J dropped 0 bases, with 18 bases sitting between them. The CDR3 totals 18 residues. This CDR3 reads CASRGRQGTSSYNSPLHF. The DNA of the CDR3 is TGTGCCAGCAGAGGTAGGCAGGGGACAAGCTCCTATAATTCACCCCTCCACTTT.

The V call is TRBV29-1, the J call TRBJ2-5; tentative D call: TRBD2 (7 bases). The CDR3 length is 14 residues. Germline lookup yields CDR1 SQVTM and CDR2 ANQGSEA. With 8 bases removed from V and 1 base from J, the gap between germline ends came to 17 bases. CDR3 DNA: TGCAGCAAAACTGGGGGGGGCCTCCAAGAGACCCAGTACTTC. Translation gives CSKTGGGLQETQYF. Full variable domain (outside the CDR3, taken from reference TRBV29-1 and TRBJ2-5): SAVISQKPSRDICQRGTSLTIQCQVDSQVTMMFWYRQQPGQSLTLIATANQGSEATYESGFVIDKFPISRPNLTFSTLTVSNMSPEDSSIYLCSKTGGGLQETQYFGPGTRLLVL.

The rearrangement links TRBV27 to TRBJ1-3, with no clear D. The CDR3 length is 16 residues. The germline V gene has CDR1 MNHEY and CDR2 SMNVEV (reference sequence). Trimming pared 6 bases from V and 3 bases from J, leaving 18 bases between. The CDR3 coding sequence is TGTGCCAGCAGCCCCGTCCCTGGGTTGTTTGGAAACACCATATATTTT. This encodes CASSPVPGLFGNTIYF.

The chain combines TRBV5-4 with TRBJ2-5; 11 bases align to TRBD2. This CDR3 comprises 16 residues. Germline trimming cut 1 base from V and 4 bases from J; bases unmatched to any gene: 6. Per the germline V gene, CDR1 is SGHNT and CDR2 is YYREEE (reference sequence). The CDR3 DNA is TGTGCCAGCAGCTTGCCTAGCGGGGGGTTATTAGAGACCCAGTACTTC. It translates to CASSLPSGGLLETQYF.

The rearrangement uses TRBV27 and TRBJ1-5; a weak D match, TRBD1 (6 bases). V shed 2 bases and J shed 6 bases, with 8 bases lying between them. Germline CDR1 and CDR2: MNHEY and SMNVEV (reference sequence). The CDR3 spans 13 residues. CDR3 region: CASSLQGRQPQHF. CDR3 coding DNA: TGTGCCAGCAGTTTACAGGGGCGTCAGCCCCAGCATTTT.

The V gene is TRBV5-1, the J gene TRBJ1-1; tentatively, D is TRBD1 (5 bases). There are 15 residues in the CDR3. CDR1 SGHRS and CDR2 YFSETQ come from the germline V gene. V lost 0 bases, J lost 0 bases, and 9 bases lay in between. This chain's CDR3 is CASSLGDPLNTEAFF. The DNA for the CDR3 is TGCGCCAGCAGCTTGGGGGACCCACTGAACACTGAAGCTTTCTTT. The full variable domain, with the rest looked up from reference TRBV5-1 and TRBJ1-1, is KAGVTQTPRYLIKTRGQQVTLSCSPISGHRSVSWYQQTPGQGLQFLFEYFSETQRNKGNFPGRFSGRQFSNSRSEMNVSTLELGDSALYLCASSLGDPLNTEAFFGQGTRLTVV.

The genes are TRBV5-1 and TRBJ2-7, with D possibly TRBD1 on 6 matching bases. The germline gives CDR1 SGHRS, CDR2 YFSETQ. V lost 3 bases and J 3 bases, leaving 10 bases between the germline ends. The CDR3 sequence is 13 residues long. CDR3 bases: TGCGCCAGCAGCTACCGACAGGACTACGAGCAGTACTTC. Its protein product is CASSYRQDYEQYF.

This clone was seen more than once but under ten times. The chain couples TRBV27 to TRBJ2-4; a possible D gene is TRBD1 (6 bases). CDR3 length equals 13 residues. Per germline, CDR1 MNHEY and CDR2 SMNVEV (reference sequence). V gave up 4 bases and J gave up 6 bases, with 10 bases separating them. The CDR3 sequence: CASSSDSLNIQYF. CDR3 DNA sequence: TGTGCCAGCAGTTCGGACAGCTTAAACATTCAGTACTTC.

This clone was seen just once. The genes are TRBV4-1 and TRBJ1-2; the D is unclear. The CDR3 is 16 residues long. Deletions cut 0 bases from V and 8 bases from J, with 19 bases between. CDR1 MGHRA and CDR2 YSYEKL come from the germline V gene. Here the CDR3 reads CASSQDPGIASRGYTF. For the CDR3, the DNA is TGCGCCAGCAGCCAAGACCCAGGAATCGCTTCGCGGGGCTACACCTTC.

This chain uses TRBV28 with TRBJ1-1, with 8 bases fitting TRBD1. Germline V lookup: CDR1 MDHEN, CDR2 SYDVKM. J was trimmed by 5 bases and V by 4 bases; bases with no gene match: 6. This CDR3 has 14 amino acids. CDR3 in amino acids: CASSYRGDRTEAFF. The CDR3 DNA reads TGTGCCAGCAGTTACAGGGGGGACCGAACTGAAGCTTTCTTT.

The rearrangement links TRBV7-9 to TRBJ1-1, with 7 positions matching TRBD1. Trimming removed 8 bases from V and 7 bases from J; junction bases left unmatched: 4. This CDR3 is 11 amino acids long. Germline-derived CDR1 and CDR2 are SEHNR and FQNEAQ (reference sequence). The CDR3 sequence is CASGQAGEAFF. CDR3 DNA sequence: TGTGCCAGCGGACAGGCGGGTGAAGCTTTCTTT.

This sequence joins TRBV6-5 and TRBJ2-6, with D perhaps matching TRBD2 (6 bases). This CDR3 region has 15 residues. Germline V gene lookup returns CDR1 MNHEY and CDR2 SVGAGI. Trimming removed 6 bases at V and 4 bases at J, with 13 bases between. CDR3 sequence: CASRLGGSGANVLTF. The DNA for the CDR3 is TGTGCCAGCAGGTTAGGAGGGTCCGGGGCCAACGTCCTGACTTTC.

In its sample, this clone ranks as medium-sized (0.01 to 0.1%). The junction does not match germline at one end; this may be a read error. The gene calls are TRBV10-3 and TRBJ2-7; D is perhaps TRBD1 (6 bases). Germline V CDR1 and CDR2: ENHRY, SYGVKD. There are 14 residues in the CDR3. The CDR3 spells CAISDVGAGDEQYF. The CDR3 nucleotides are TGTGCCATAAGTGACGTCGGGGCAGGGGACGAGCAGTACTTC.

The chain employs TRBV19 and TRBJ1-4; 8 nucleotides match TRBD1. V shed 8 bases and J 3 bases; nucleotides not matched to a gene: 8. Germline CDR1 reads LNHDA; CDR2 reads SQIVND (reference sequence). This CDR3 region has 15 residues. The CDR3 loop is CASADRAESNEKLFF. CDR3 DNA: TGTGCCAGTGCGGACAGGGCCGAGTCTAATGAAAAACTGTTTTTT.

V usage is TRBV28 and J usage is TRBJ1-5; maybe TRBD1 (6 bases). Trimming stripped 3 bases from V and 2 bases from J, with 11 bases between. The CDR3 is 15 amino acids. CDR1 and CDR2 (germline): MDHEN, SYDVKM. The CDR3 reads CASSFGGARNQPQHF. CDR3 in DNA: TGTGCCAGCAGTTTTGGGGGGGCCCGCAATCAGCCCCAGCATTTT. Supplemented by reference TRBV28 and TRBJ1-5, the full variable domain reads DVKVTQSSRYLVKRTGEKVFLECVQDMDHENMFWYRQDPGLGLRLIYFSYDVKMKEKGDIPEGYSVSREKKERFSLILESASTNQTSMYLCASSFGGARNQPQHFGDGTRLSIL.

The V call is TRBV5-1, the J call TRBJ2-1; a possible D gene is TRBD1 (5 bases). The CDR3 loop spans 13 amino acids. Germline V CDR1 and CDR2: SGHRS, YFSETQ. Deletions cut 6 bases from V and 7 bases from J, with 14 bases between. The CDR3 DNA reads as TGCGCCAGCACGACAGTGCCCCCGAATGAGCAGTTCTTC. Its translation is CASTTVPPNEQFF.

The chain links TRBV4-3 to TRBJ1-3; no definite D call. From germline, CDR1 is LGHNA and CDR2 YSLEER. Trimming stripped 4 bases from V and 3 bases from J, with 16 bases between. The CDR3 sequence is 16 residues long. The CDR3 nucleotides are TGCGCCAGCAGCCCCTCCCGGTCGATGGTTGGAAACACCATATATTTT. Translated, it gives CASSPSRSMVGNTIYF.

This chain uses TRBV7-3 with TRBJ2-2; no clear D. V lost 5 bases to trimming and J lost 1 base, with 8 bases between them. Germline lookup yields CDR1 SGHTA and CDR2 FQGTGA. This CDR3 is 14 amino acids long. The CDR3 reads CASSVDLNTGELFF. The CDR3 DNA sequence: TGTGCCAGCAGCGTAGACCTGAACACCGGGGAGCTGTTTTTT.

The chain links TRBV6-5 to TRBJ1-1; unclear D gene. Trimming removed 1 base at V and 5 bases at J, with 11 bases between. Germline values: CDR1 MNHEY, CDR2 SVGAGI. This CDR3 has 14 amino acids. The CDR3 spells CASSYWAGGTEAFF. In DNA, the CDR3 is TGTGCCAGCAGTTACTGGGCGGGAGGGACTGAAGCTTTCTTT.

This clone was picked up a small number of times. The chain carries TRBV7-3 and TRBJ2-1; 12 nucleotides agree with TRBD2. Losses at the gene ends were 2 bases for V and 4 bases for J; bases not matched to a gene: 6. Germline assignment: CDR1 SGHTA and CDR2 FQGTGA. The length of the CDR3 is 17 residues. CDR3 nucleotides: TGTGCCAGCAGCTTACATCAGACTAGCGGGGGTTACAATGAGCAGTTCTTC. Amino acids: CASSLHQTSGGYNEQFF.

The gene calls are TRBV11-2 and TRBJ1-3; D call uncertain. Deletions cut 5 bases from V and 0 bases from J, with 11 bases between. CDR1 and CDR2 from the germline V gene are SGHAT and FQNNGV. This CDR3 has 15 amino acids. CDR3 nucleotide sequence: TGTGCCAGCAGCCAGGACGGACTCTCTGGAAACACCATATATTTT. Amino acids: CASSQDGLSGNTIYF.